Listed below are T cell receptor beta chains from one sample, sequenced in a study of cytomegalovirus exposure and HLA in healthy donors. The protocol was immunoSEQ multiplex PCR, while the TCRdb copy is restricted to in-frame clones and leaves out a portion. Of 96,000 or so clones in the sample, about four fifths were seen once. Sequenced: PBMCs. Receptors were obtained from a female donor in good health and CMV-seropositive. The CDR3 runs from the conserved cysteine through the conserved F or W. A D gene is named only where the DNA matches it firmly. Size values are once, few and many counts, or a class for expanded clones, and some rows have none.

V: TRBV10-3; size: -; D: -; J: TRBJ1-2; DNA: TGTGCCATCACCAAGGGGGGGGTTGAAGCGGGCTACACCTTC; CDR3: CAITKGGVEAGYTF
V: TRBV4-3; size: -; D: -; J: TRBJ2-7; DNA: TGCGCCAGCAGCCAAGATCAGGATTTCTCCTACGAGCAGTACTTC; CDR3: CASSQDQDFSYEQYF
V: TRBV19; size: few; D: -; J: TRBJ1-2; DNA: TGTGCCAGTAGTACCCTCGACAGGAGCGGCTACACCTTC; CDR3: CASSTLDRSGYTF
V: TRBV29-1; size: -; D: TRBD2; J: TRBJ2-5; DNA: TGCAGCGTTGCCGGGGCTAGCGGGAGATCCCGGGAGACCCAGTACTTC; CDR3: CSVAGASGRSRETQYF
V: TRBV7-9; size: -; D: TRBD1; J: TRBJ2-1; DNA: TGTGCCAGCAGCATGACAGGGGTCAATGAGCAGTTCTTC; CDR3: CASSMTGVNEQFF
V: TRBV6-5; size: -; D: -; J: TRBJ1-3; DNA: TGTGCCAGCAGTTCGGGAACCGCCAACACCATATATTTT; CDR3: CASSSGTANTIYF
V: TRBV9; size: -; D: -; J: TRBJ2-2; DNA: TGTGCCAGCAGCGTTTGGGCTGGGACCGGGGAGCTGTTTTTT; CDR3: CASSVWAGTGELFF
V: TRBV6-1; size: -; D: -; J: TRBJ2-3; DNA: TGTGCCAGCAGTGAAGCGGTAGTTGGCACAGATACGCAGTATTTT; CDR3: CASSEAVVGTDTQYF
V: TRBV28; size: -; D: -; J: TRBJ2-7; DNA: TGTGCCAGCAGCTCCCCAGCGGTGCTGGACGAGCAGTACTTC; CDR3: CASSSPAVLDEQYF
V: TRBV19; size: -; D: TRBD2; J: TRBJ2-5; DNA: TGTGCCAGTAGTTCCCACCCTAGCGGGGGAGAGACCCAGTACTTC; CDR3: CASSSHPSGGETQYF